This T cell receptor (beta chain) was sequenced during a study of blood T cell repertoires in COVID-19. Study overall: Spain, Italy and the United States supplied samples that represented acute and convalescent COVID-19. T cells, B-cell-depleted T cells, or PBMCs provided the cDNA or gDNA that served as material.

As handled by the study authors: How many nucleated cells were present was estimated from reference gene primer amplification. Assay used: immunoSEQ multiplex PCR; TCRdb lists only in-frame clones, some missing. For V, J and clone size, that table is used; D and trimming come from the DNA. The table lists around 190,000 clones, approximately 80% of them singletons, with less than 15% in the top ten. Material for sequencing was peripheral blood. The sequence derives from a human donor in a cohort sampled during active COVID-19.

CDR3 in DNA: TGTGCCAGCAGTCTCCCCGGGACAAGTGATACGCAGTATTTT. Protein: CASSLPGTSDTQYF. The chain combines TRBV6-5 with TRBJ2-3; weak D call: TRBD1 (6 bases). There are 14 residues in the CDR3. Germline CDR1 reads MNHEY; CDR2 reads SVGAGI. With 5 bases removed from V and 6 bases from J, the gap between germline ends came to 15 bases.